Listed below are T cell receptor beta chains from one sample, sequenced in a study of graft-versus-host responses after intestinal transplantation. Method: immunoSEQ multiplex PCR; TCRdb's copy keeps in-frame clones and lacks some. The sample lists 65,000 to 90,000 clones; 80% to 95% were seen once. For these receptors, no antigen is known. The sample consisted of unstimulated CD8+ T cells sorted from spleen or lymph node cells, taken before transplant. The receptors come from a human donor who was the organ donor for an intestinal transplant. CDR3s include the opening cysteine and the closing phenylalanine or tryptophan. D genes are given only for firm matches. Clone size appears in some rows only: once, few, many, or a class for an expanded clone.

-,TRBJ2-2,-,TRBV6-4,CASSDSIRTDNTGELFF,TGTGCCAGCAGTGACTCTATCCGGACAGATAACACCGGGGAGCTGTTTTTT
-,TRBJ1-1,-,TRBV5-4,CASSSGLSEAFF,TGTGCCAGCAGCTCCGGTCTATCTGAAGCTTTCTTT
TRBD2,TRBJ2-3,-,TRBV5-5,CASSRTSGDLLGTDTQYF,TGTGCCAGCAGCCGGACTAGCGGGGACCTCCTGGGCACAGATACGCAGTATTTT
TRBD1,TRBJ2-1,-,TRBV7-9,CASSPTGQVGNEQFF,TGTGCCAGCAGCCCCACGGGACAGGTGGGTAATGAGCAGTTCTTC
-,TRBJ2-3,-,TRBV4-1,CASSPTPLVPDTQYF,TGCGCCAGCAGCCCAACCCCACTAGTTCCAGATACGCAGTATTTT
TRBD2,TRBJ2-7,-,TRBV7-2,CASSLISGGPYEQYF,TGTGCCAGCAGCTTAATCAGCGGGGGGCCCTACGAGCAGTACTTC
-,TRBJ2-2,-,TRBV4-1,CASRVSNTGELFF,TGCGCCAGCAGAGTATCGAACACCGGGGAGCTGTTTTTT
-,TRBJ2-5,-,TRBV7-9,CASSFTTEETQYF,TGTGCCAGCAGTTTTACCACTGAAGAGACCCAGTACTTC
TRBD2,TRBJ2-7,once,TRBV27,CASRPLWTSDTYEQYF,TGTGCCAGCAGGCCGCTTTGGACTAGCGATACCTACGAGCAGTACTTC
-,TRBJ2-7,-,TRBV27,CASSFSGAYEQYF,TGTGCCAGCAGTTTCTCAGGAGCCTACGAGCAGTACTTC
-,TRBJ2-7,-,TRBV19,CASTSSPETPYYEQYF,TGTGCCAGTACCTCAAGCCCGGAGACTCCCTACTACGAGCAGTACTTC
-,TRBJ1-1,-,TRBV5-1,CASSSRMNTEAFF,TGCGCCAGCAGCTCTAGGATGAACACTGAAGCTTTCTTT
-,TRBJ2-7,-,TRBV19,CASSDPGPSYEQYF,TGTGCCAGTAGTGATCCCGGGCCCTCCTACGAGCAGTACTTC
TRBD1,TRBJ2-3,-,TRBV7-8,CASSLGQGKYF,TGTGCCAGCAGCCTGGGACAGGGGAAGTATTTT
-,TRBJ1-3,-,TRBV6-5,CASSYGRARGNTIYF,TGTGCCAGCAGTTACGGCCGAGCACGTGGAAACACCATATATTTT
-,TRBJ1-1,-,TRBV4-1,CASSQGTAGGIAFF,TGCGCCAGCAGCCAAGGAACGGCGGGGGGAATAGCTTTCTTT
-,TRBJ2-1,-,TRBV6-1,CASSDAVYNEQFF,TGTGCCAGCAGTGACGCCGTTTACAATGAGCAGTTCTTC
-,TRBJ1-5,-,TRBV6-1,CASSGGVKPQHF,TGTGCCAGCAGTGGGGGGGTCAAGCCCCAGCATTTT
TRBD2,TRBJ2-3,once,TRBV4-1,CASSRHPGDYTDTQYF,TGCGCCAGCAGCCGCCACCCTGGGGACTACACAGATACGCAGTATTTT
-,TRBJ1-3,-,TRBV25-1,CASSECCGTPFGNTIYF,TGTGCCAGCAGTGAATGTTGTGGGACACCTTTTGGAAACACCATATATTTT
-,TRBJ2-3,-,TRBV11-2,CASRRAVSSTDTQYF,TGTGCCAGCAGGCGAGCGGTATCTAGCACAGATACGCAGTATTTT
TRBD2,TRBJ2-3,-,TRBV7-3,CASSPTGTSGGITQYF,TGTGCCAGCAGCCCCACGGGGACTAGCGGGGGCATTACGCAGTATTTT
TRBD1,TRBJ1-1,-,TRBV4-1,CASSYDRGLRMNTEAFF,TGCGCCAGCAGTTACGACAGGGGGCTTCGGATGAACACTGAAGCTTTCTTT
TRBD2,TRBJ2-7,-,TRBV27,CASSHGLAVEQYF,TGCGCCAGCAGTCATGGACTAGCGGTCGAGCAGTACTTC
-,TRBJ2-7,-,TRBV30,CAWTISVTPYEQYF,TGTGCCTGGACAATCAGCGTGACCCCCTACGAGCAGTACTTC
TRBD2,TRBJ2-1,-,TRBV9,CASSASGSEGDEQFF,TGTGCCAGCAGCGCGAGCGGGAGCGAGGGGGATGAGCAGTTCTTC
TRBD1,TRBJ1-2,-,TRBV6-5,CASSYHRTGEYGYTF,TGTGCCAGCAGTTACCATAGGACAGGGGAGTATGGCTACACCTTC
TRBD2,TRBJ2-3,once,TRBV9,CASSAEAGGPTDTQYF,TGTGCCAGCAGCGCCGAAGCGGGAGGGCCCACAGATACGCAGTATTTT